Each of the 8 T cell receptor beta chains below was sequenced from the same sample in a study of blood T cell repertoires in COVID-19. The protocol was immunoSEQ multiplex PCR, while the TCRdb copy is restricted to in-frame clones and leaves out a portion. The sample includes tens of thousands of clones, more than 70% seen only once; the top ten take about a sixth. Sequencing input: peripheral blood. The receptors derive from a human donor in a cohort sampled during active COVID-19.

V and J are TRBV28 and TRBJ1-1; perhaps TRBD1 as D (6 bases). The ends were cut back, 6 bases at V and 5 bases at J, with 19 bases in the middle. This CDR3 spans 15 amino acids. The germline V gene has CDR1 MDHEN and CDR2 SYDVKM. CDR3 coding DNA: TGTGCCAGCAGCCATCACTCAGGGGAGGGTACTGAAGCTTTCTTT. Translation gives CASSHHSGEGTEAFF.

This sequence joins TRBV19 and TRBJ1-6; 10 bases line up with TRBD1. J was trimmed by 9 bases and V by 7 bases; bases with no gene match: 12. The germline V gene has CDR1 LNHDA and CDR2 SQIVND (reference sequence). This CDR3 is 16 amino acids long. The CDR3 here is CASTSGTGATGSPLHF. The CDR3 bases are TGTGCCAGTACCTCGGGGACAGGGGCCACGGGTTCACCCCTCCACTTT.

The V and J genes are TRBV21-1 and TRBJ2-7; the table names TRBD2, a call not compared with the DNA. TRBV21-1 is designated a pseudogene. This CDR3 region has 16 residues. DNA for the CDR3: TGTGCCAGCAGCGAAAGCCCGGGGTCCACCTCCTGCGAGCAGTACTTC. Encoded protein: CASSESPGSTSCEQYF.

This sequence joins TRBV2 and TRBJ1-2, with 12 nucleotides matching TRBD1. From germline, CDR1 is SNHLY and CDR2 FYNNEI. The V segment lost 2 bases and the J segment 2 bases; nucleotides outside the gene matches: 6. The CDR3 runs 17 residues. The DNA of the CDR3 is TGTGCCAGCAGTGAATTGTGGGACAGGGGGCGCAACTATGGCTACACCTTC. Residues: CASSELWDRGRNYGYTF.

V and J are TRBV3-1 (or the pseudogene TRBV3-2) and TRBJ2-3, with 8 bases aligning to TRBD1. Germline trimming cut 6 bases from V and 1 base from J; bases unmatched to any gene: 9. There are 16 residues in the CDR3. The V gene's germline CDR1 is LGHDT and CDR2 YNNKEL (reference sequence). This CDR3 reads CASSPDRGLRTDTQYF. The CDR3 DNA reads TGTGCCAGCAGTCCTGACAGGGGCCTTCGCACAGATACGCAGTATTTT.

The V and J genes are TRBV7-2 and TRBJ2-4, with TRBD1 identical over 7 bases. CDR1 is SGHTA and CDR2 is FQGNSA in the germline V gene. V trimming: 2 bases; J trimming: 0 bases; junction bases outside the gene matches: 13. The CDR3 sequence is 19 residues long. CDR3 region: CASSLPPRGPQLAKNIQYF. The CDR3 nucleotides are TGTGCCAGCAGCTTACCGCCGAGGGGGCCCCAACTAGCCAAAAACATTCAGTACTTC.

The gene calls are TRBV11-2 and TRBJ1-2; 7 bases are a match to TRBD1. V was pared by 0 bases and J by 6 bases, with 13 bases of the junction left unmatched. CDR3 length equals 17 residues. The germline CDR1 and CDR2 sequences are SGHAT and FQNNGV. CDR3 DNA sequence: TGTGCCAGCAGCTTAGATATGGGACAGACCCAAAGTAATGGCTACACCTTC. Translated, it gives CASSLDMGQTQSNGYTF.

The V call is TRBV5-5, the J call TRBJ2-3; D call uncertain. Germline V gene lookup returns CDR1 SGHKS and CDR2 YYEKEE (reference sequence). Trimming shortened V by 1 base and J by 0 bases, and 9 bases separated the two germline ends. The CDR3 totals 15 residues. In nucleotides, the CDR3 is TGTGCCAGCAGCTTGTATCCGACTAGCACAGATACGCAGTATTTT. This encodes CASSLYPTSTDTQYF.